This TCR beta chain was sequenced during a study of shared clonotypes between healthy human individuals. Study information: Every donor yielded three CD4 naive, three CD4 memory, two CD8 naive and one CD8 memory plate. Whole-study findings and limits: Read depth was anticipated to influence clonotype sharing among donors.

The authors divided CD4+ cells into CD45RA+ naive and CD45RA-negative memory subsets. This was a deep-level run. Method: immunoSEQ multiplex PCR; TCRdb's copy keeps in-frame clones and lacks some. The table has roughly 1,100,000 clones, 70% to 80% seen once. About this clone itself: Its specificity is not known.

The sample was memory CD4+ T cells sorted from blood. The subset: CD45RA-negative fraction. This TCR came from a man between 18 and 29 years old in good health.

The CDR3 protein is CASSGLVSETQYF. The CDR3 DNA reads TGTGCCAGCAGCGGACTAGTCTCGGAGACCCAGTACTTC. V usage is TRBV7-6 and J usage is TRBJ2-5; 7 bases are a match to TRBD2. This CDR3 has 13 residues. CDR1 is SGHVS and CDR2 is FNYEAQ in the germline V gene. V lost 5 bases to trimming and J lost 5 bases; unmatched junction nucleotides: 5.